The 30 T cell receptor beta chains presented below share a single source sample, sequenced in a study of post-analysis software for immune sequencing data. Findings of the study overall: Roughly five TRBV segments appeared more often in patients than in controls, and TRBV5-6, TRBV5-1 and TRBV20-1 were among these.

Every TCR beta cDNA library bore unique molecular identifiers. TCRdb processed the PCR reads anew with MiXCR; each CDR3 protein has one entry. The sample lists around 400,000 distinct CDR3 sequences, over 30% occurring once. Their recognized antigens are unknown. What was sequenced was blood. The source is a girl aged 2-10 years with multiple sclerosis.

J is TRBJ1-5 and V is TRBV28; a possible D gene is TRBD1 (6 bases). The CDR3 consists of 13 residues. Trimming shortened V by 8 bases and J by 6 bases, and 14 bases separated the two germline ends. CDR1 is MDHEN, CDR2 SYDVKM, per germline. This CDR3 reads CASHGGAGQPQHF. CDR3 in DNA: TGTGCCAGCCATGGGGGGGCAGGTCAGCCCCAGCATTTT.

The gene calls are TRBV27 and TRBJ2-4; D is unclear. TRBJ2-7 matches the DNA end more closely, so the J call is doubtful. This CDR3 is built from 15 residues. Germline V gene lookup returns CDR1 MNHEY and CDR2 SMNVEV (reference sequence). The CDR3 bases are TGTGCCAGCAGTTCTCTCTGGGCAGACCCCTACGAGCAGTACTTC. Its translation is CASSSLWADPYEQYF.

The chain has TRBV10-3 and TRBJ2-7; possibly TRBD1 for D (6 bases). The CDR3 extends over 12 amino acids. Germline loops: CDR1 ENHRY, CDR2 SYGVKD. Trimming pared 7 bases from V and 2 bases from J, leaving 9 bases between. DNA of the CDR3: TGTGCCATCAAACAGGGCCCCTACGAGCAGTACTTC. Protein: CAIKQGPYEQYF.

Many counts were recorded for this clonotype. The genes are TRBV4-3 and TRBJ2-7; D is perhaps TRBD2 (6 bases). V was cut by 0 bases and J by 2 bases, with 11 bases left in between. The germline V gene encodes CDR1 LGHNA and CDR2 YSLEER. The CDR3 is made up of 15 amino acids. The CDR3 DNA follows: TGCGCCAGCAGCCAAGATTGGGGGAGGACCTACGAGCAGTACTTC. This encodes CASSQDWGRTYEQYF.

This sequence joins TRBV4-1 and TRBJ1-2; 8 bases match TRBD1. With 1 base clipped from V and 7 bases from J, the junction kept 11 bases outside the gene matches. CDR3 length: 16 amino acids. Germline CDR1 is MGHRA and CDR2 is YSYEKL. CDR3 amino acids: CASSQVGRTGYRGYTF. The CDR3 DNA is TGCGCCAGCAGCCAAGTAGGTCGGACAGGGTATCGTGGCTACACCTTC.

The table lists this clonotype with a few counts. V is TRBV7-3 and J is TRBJ2-1, with 8 bases fitting TRBD2. The germline gives CDR1 SGHTA, CDR2 FQGTGA. Trimming took 2 bases from V and 6 from J; bases not matched to a gene: 6. This CDR3 is 15 amino acids long. The CDR3 is CASSLRLAGSNEQFF. As DNA, the CDR3 is TGTGCCAGCAGCTTACGTCTAGCGGGCTCCAATGAGCAGTTCTTC.

The V and J genes are TRBV29-1 and TRBJ2-3; no clear D gene. The CDR3 extends over 15 amino acids. From germline, CDR1 is SQVTM and CDR2 ANQGSEA. The V gene lost 3 bases and the J gene lost 3 bases, with 16 bases spanning the gap. CDR3 sequence reads: CSVDPLRRGTDTQYF. CDR3 nucleotides: TGCAGCGTTGACCCCCTGCGGCGTGGGACAGATACGCAGTATTTT.

This clonotype was observed a handful of times. The chain's CDR3 is CASSPALTRYEQYF. The CDR3 bases are TGTGCCAGCAGTCCCGCCCTGACCCGCTACGAGCAGTACTTC. V is TRBV12-3 or TRBV12-4 and J is TRBJ2-7; D not certain. The CDR3 is 14 residues long. The ends were cut back, 5 bases at V and 3 bases at J, with 14 bases in the middle.

The V and J genes are TRBV25-1 and TRBJ1-5; TRBD1 matches at 10 bases. The V and J ends lost 6 bases and 5 bases, in that order; junction bases with no gene match: 7. Germline V lookup: CDR1 MGHDK, CDR2 SYGVNS. The CDR3 consists of 15 residues. CDR3 sequence: CASSQTGGGDQPQHF. CDR3 bases: TGTGCCAGCAGCCAGACAGGGGGCGGCGATCAGCCCCAGCATTTT.

V usage is TRBV21-1 and J usage is TRBJ1-6. TRBV21-1 is designated a pseudogene. The CDR3 has 15 amino acids. This chain's CDR3 is CASSGRQGGDSPLHF. The CDR3 DNA reads as TGTGCCAGCAGCGGTCGCCAGGGAGGTGACTCACCCCTCCACTTT.

This clonotype occurred a few times. This chain uses TRBV10-3 with TRBJ1-2, with unresolved D. The CDR3 runs 14 residues. Trimming removed 2 bases from V and 4 bases from J, with 11 bases in between. Germline lookup yields CDR1 ENHRY and CDR2 SYGVKD. CDR3 coding DNA: TGTGCCATCAGTGAGAGCCCAGGTTCCTATGGCTACACCTTC. Amino acids: CAISESPGSYGYTF.

This clonotype has just a few counts. The chain combines TRBV20-1 with TRBJ2-7, with D possibly TRBD2 on 6 matching bases. V gave up 8 bases and J gave up 7 bases, with 21 bases separating them. CDR3 length: 13 amino acids. Germline loops: CDR1 DFQATT, CDR2 SNEGSKA (reference sequence). The CDR3 loop is CSSVLMEGWEQYF. CDR3 bases: TGCAGTTCCGTCCTTATGGAGGGCTGGGAGCAGTACTTC.

The V gene is TRBV6-6, the J gene TRBJ2-5, with D perhaps matching TRBD1 (5 bases). Judging by the DNA end, TRBJ2-7 fits better; the J call may be wrong. Germline CDR1 and CDR2: MNHNY and SVGAGI (reference sequence). The CDR3 has 15 residues. The DNA of the CDR3 is TGTGCCAGCAGTTACCCCAGCGACAGAGGAACCGAGCAGTACTTC. Translated: CASSYPSDRGTEQYF.

Remarks on this clonotype: The junction differs from germline at one of its ends, possibly a read error. The DNA of the CDR3 is TGTGCCAGCGGTTTCTACAGGGGCACTGAAGCTTTCTTT. Translation gives CASGFYRGTEAFF. This chain connects TRBV27 to TRBJ1-1, with TRBD1 identical over 7 bases. Germline V gene sequence: CDR1 MNHEY, CDR2 SMNVEV (reference sequence). This CDR3 contains 13 residues.

V and J are TRBV4-2 and TRBJ2-7, with D hard to call. Between the trimmed V and J ends, which lost 1 base and 2 bases, there was a span of 9 bases. The V gene's germline CDR1 is LGHNA and CDR2 YNFKEQ. The CDR3 contains 14 residues. The CDR3 region has the DNA TGTGCCAGCAGCCAAGTTTTAGCTACCTACGAGCAGTACTTC. Its protein is CASSQVLATYEQYF.

The chain is built from TRBV6-2 or TRBV6-3 and TRBJ2-3, with TRBD2 identical over 8 bases. V trimming: 4 bases; J trimming: 1 base; junction bases outside the gene matches: 4. Germline CDR1 reads MNHEY; CDR2 reads SVGEGT. The CDR3 totals 15 residues. As DNA, the CDR3 is TGTGCCAGCAGTTGGGGACTAGGCGGCACAGATACGCAGTATTTT. As protein: CASSWGLGGTDTQYF.

This chain uses TRBV25-1 with TRBJ2-5; 8 bases agree with TRBD1. V was clipped by 6 bases and J by 4 bases; unmatched bases: 10. The CDR3 spans 15 residues. CDR1 MGHDK and CDR2 SYGVNS come from the germline V gene. CDR3 amino acids: CASRLGQGGTETQYF. The CDR3 DNA follows: TGTGCCAGCAGACTTGGACAGGGTGGAACAGAGACCCAGTACTTC.

This clonotype showed up just a few times. The CDR3 loop is CASSPLWLGIKPYNEQFF. Here the CDR3 DNA reads TGTGCCAGCAGTCCTCTCTGGCTAGGGATTAAGCCCTACAATGAGCAGTTCTTC. The chain is built from TRBV27 and TRBJ2-1; D remains ambiguous. This CDR3 contains 18 residues. Per the germline V gene, CDR1 is MNHEY and CDR2 is SMNVEV (reference sequence). V lost 5 bases, J lost 2 bases, and 22 bases lay in between.

The chain carries TRBV12-3 or TRBV12-4 and TRBJ2-3; D is uncertain. CDR3 length: 16 residues. Trimming took off 3 bases at V and 2 bases at J, with 15 bases between the two ends. CDR3: CASSFKGFRDTDTQYF. In DNA, the CDR3 is TGTGCCAGCAGTTTCAAAGGGTTTAGGGACACAGATACGCAGTATTTT.

This clonotype was seen more than once but under ten times. The chain is built from TRBV9 and TRBJ1-2; D perhaps matches TRBD1 (5 bases). The V gene's germline CDR1 is SGDLS and CDR2 YYNGEE. The CDR3 length is 14 residues. The V end was cut by 2 bases, the J end by 5 bases, with 13 bases between. CDR3 sequence: CASSVSGHLYGYTF. CDR3 in DNA: TGTGCCAGCAGCGTTTCTGGACACCTTTATGGCTACACCTTC.

This clonotype has more than one count but fewer than ten. The V and J genes are TRBV20-1 and TRBJ1-2; the D gene is possibly TRBD1 (6 bases). The germline V gene encodes CDR1 DFQATT and CDR2 SNEGSKA (reference sequence). Trimming cost V 5 bases and J 7 bases, with 17 bases left between them. The CDR3 sequence is 13 residues long. The CDR3 nucleotides read TGCAGTGCTCTTTTGGACAGTACGCGTGGCTACACCTTC. This sequence encodes CSALLDSTRGYTF.

The chain uses TRBV20-1 and TRBJ2-7; 8 bases are shared with TRBD1. The CDR3 runs 13 residues. The ends lost 7 bases at V and 5 bases at J; junction bases unmatched: 10. Germline assignment: CDR1 DFQATT and CDR2 SNEGSKA (reference sequence). CDR3: CSGYRTGINEQYF. The DNA for the CDR3 is TGCAGTGGATATAGGACAGGGATAAACGAGCAGTACTTC.

The chain recombines TRBV7-3 with TRBJ2-1; TRBD2 matches at 8 bases. CDR1 and CDR2 from the germline V gene are SGHTA and FQGTGA. The V segment lost 5 bases and the J segment 0 bases; nucleotides outside the gene matches: 6. The length of the CDR3 is 16 residues. As DNA, the CDR3 is TGTGCCAGCAGCCCCTTAGCGGGGCCCTCCTACAATGAGCAGTTCTTC. Its translation is CASSPLAGPSYNEQFF.

This clonotype was observed a handful of times. The chain combines TRBV4-1 with TRBJ1-6; D remains ambiguous. CDR3 size: 18 residues. Trimming removed 1 base from V and 0 bases from J, with 13 bases in between. Germline CDR1 reads MGHRA; CDR2 reads YSYEKL. CDR3 loop: CASSQGRVGVSYNSPLHF. The CDR3 bases are TGCGCCAGCAGCCAAGGGAGAGTCGGTGTCTCCTATAATTCACCCCTCCACTTT.

This clonotype has at least ten counts. J is TRBJ2-7 and V is TRBV5-1; either TRBD1 or TRBD2 may fit D (7 bases each). The V gene's germline CDR1 is SGHRS and CDR2 YFSETQ. This CDR3 spans 13 amino acids. Trimming took off 1 base at V and 5 bases at J, with 10 bases between the two ends. The CDR3 coding sequence is TGCGCCAGCAGCTTGCCAGGGGGGGACGAGCAGTACTTC. This sequence encodes CASSLPGGDEQYF.

This clonotype was counted between two and nine times. The chain uses TRBV7-9 and TRBJ2-7; 8 bases fit TRBD1. With V trimmed by 5 bases and J by 2 bases, 11 bases remained unmatched. There are 16 residues in the CDR3. CDR1 is SEHNR, CDR2 FQNEAQ, per germline (reference sequence). CDR3 DNA: TGTGCCAGCAGCACAAGAACAGGGGGAATTCCCTACGAGCAGTACTTC. This translates into CASSTRTGGIPYEQYF.

The chain carries TRBV7-9 and TRBJ2-1; a weak D match, TRBD1 (5 bases). CDR1 is SEHNR, CDR2 FQNEAQ, per germline (reference sequence). The CDR3 length is 14 residues. Trimming took off 6 bases at V and 7 bases at J, with 16 bases between the two ends. CDR3 nucleotides: TGTGCCAGCAGTCGGGCAGGGCCTTGTAATGAGCAGTTCTTC. The encoded protein is CASSRAGPCNEQFF.

The CDR3 sequence is CASSYMFETQYF. CDR3 DNA: TGTGCCAGCAGTTACATGTTCGAGACCCAGTACTTC. The chain uses TRBV6-2 or TRBV6-3 and TRBJ2-5; D is ambiguous. Trimming cost V 2 bases and J 5 bases, with 6 bases left between them. Germline CDR1 reads MNHEY; CDR2 reads SVGEGT. The CDR3 is 12 residues long.

The V call is TRBV7-2, the J call TRBJ1-6; D may be TRBD1 (6 bases). V shed 3 bases and J shed 7 bases, with 13 bases lying between them. Germline values: CDR1 SGHTA, CDR2 FQGNSA. The CDR3 is 15 residues long. The CDR3 DNA reads TGTGCCAGCAGCTTTGCCAGGACAGCCAATTCACCCCTCCACTTT. It encodes CASSFARTANSPLHF.

The V and J genes are TRBV29-1 and TRBJ1-2; TRBD1 might be the D (5 bases). This CDR3 has 11 residues. The V gene's germline CDR1 is SQVTM and CDR2 ANQGSEA. V gave up 7 bases and J gave up 4 bases, with 10 bases separating them. CDR3: CSAQGGYGYTF. CDR3 bases: TGCAGCGCCCAGGGTGGCTATGGCTACACCTTC.